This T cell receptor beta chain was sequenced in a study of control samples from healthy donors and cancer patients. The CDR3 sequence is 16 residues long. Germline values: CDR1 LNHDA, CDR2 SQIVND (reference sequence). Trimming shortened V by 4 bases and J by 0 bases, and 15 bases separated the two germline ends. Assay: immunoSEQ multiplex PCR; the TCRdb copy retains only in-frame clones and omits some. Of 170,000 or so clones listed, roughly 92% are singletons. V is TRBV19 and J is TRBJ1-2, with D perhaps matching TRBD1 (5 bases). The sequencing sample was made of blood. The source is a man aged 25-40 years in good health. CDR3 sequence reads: CASSTAQGWANYGYTF. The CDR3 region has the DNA TGTGCCAGTAGTACAGCGCAGGGTTGGGCTAACTATGGCTACACCTTC.